This TCR beta chain originates from a study of shared clonotypes between healthy human individuals. Study results and limitations: Donor scarcity curtailed the genetic and exposure-history diversity represented herein.

Turning to this clone: Its antigen is unknown.

The V gene's germline CDR1 is SEHNR and CDR2 FQNEAQ (reference sequence). The CDR3 has 15 residues. The junction had 5 bases not matched to a gene; V was cut back by 5 bases and J by 9 bases. Only in-frame clones appear in the TCRdb table, and some are missing; sequencing was by immunoSEQ multiplex PCR. The table has hundreds of thousands of clones, 74% seen once; the top ten hold 1.5% to 2%. The study separated CD4+ cells into CD45RA+ naive and CD45RA-negative memory subsets. The TCR comes from a woman aged 30 to 39 in good health. Sequencing was done on a sample of memory CD4+ T cells sorted from blood. Subset in this sample: CD45RA-negative fraction. The genes are TRBV7-9 and TRBJ2-1, with 15 bases fitting TRBD2. CDR3 region: CASSQLGLAGGEQFF. The CDR3 coding sequence is TGTGCCAGCAGCCAACTGGGACTAGCGGGGGGTGAGCAGTTCTTC.